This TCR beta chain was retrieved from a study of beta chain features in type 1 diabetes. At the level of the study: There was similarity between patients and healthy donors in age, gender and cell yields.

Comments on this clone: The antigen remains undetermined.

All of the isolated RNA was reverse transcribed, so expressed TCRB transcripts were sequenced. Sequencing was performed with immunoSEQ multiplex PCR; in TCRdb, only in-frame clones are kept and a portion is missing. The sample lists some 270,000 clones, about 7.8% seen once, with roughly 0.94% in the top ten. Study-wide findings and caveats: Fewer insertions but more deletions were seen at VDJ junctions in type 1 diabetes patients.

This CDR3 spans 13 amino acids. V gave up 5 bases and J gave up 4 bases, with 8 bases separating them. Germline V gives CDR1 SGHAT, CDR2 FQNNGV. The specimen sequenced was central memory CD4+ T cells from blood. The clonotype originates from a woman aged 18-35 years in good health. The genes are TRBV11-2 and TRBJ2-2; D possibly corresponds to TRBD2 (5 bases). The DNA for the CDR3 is TGTGCCAGCAGCCTCACTAGCACCGGGGAGCTGTTTTTT. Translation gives CASSLTSTGELFF.